The following is a T cell receptor beta chain sequence with its context. Per the original methods: Researchers report that nucleated cell counts were estimated from reference gene primer amplification. TCRdb's table, derived via immunoSEQ multiplex PCR, lists solely in-frame clones and lacks some. The V and J calls and clone size are taken from that table; D and trimming were inferred from the DNA. The top ten clones hold 15% to 20% of a sample with under 65,000 clones, around nine tenths of them seen once. The data were obtained in a study of blood T cell repertoires in COVID-19. Study-wide background: There were acute and convalescent COVID-19 samples, and they came from the United States, Italy and Spain. In each case, the material was cDNA or gDNA derived from T cells, B-cell-depleted T cells, or PBMCs.

The receptor was isolated from a man older than 75 with acute or convalescent COVID-19. The sequenced sample was peripheral blood.

This chain's CDR3 is CAWSVSGGTEAFF. CDR3 bases: TGTGCCTGGAGTGTTTCCGGCGGCACTGAAGCTTTCTTT. The V and J genes are TRBV30 and TRBJ1-1; D is uncertain. The CDR3 has 13 residues. V was cut by 0 bases and J by 4 bases, with 9 bases left in between. Germline-derived CDR1 and CDR2 are GTSNPN and SVGIG (reference sequence).